Below, one TCR beta chain is given with its context. In germline, CDR1 is ENHRY, CDR2 SYGVKD. Between the trimmed V and J ends, which lost 2 bases and 0 bases, there was a span of 10 bases. This CDR3 region has 15 residues. The source of the sample is a study of T cell responses to AZD1222 COVID-19 vaccine. Assay: immunoSEQ multiplex PCR; the TCRdb copy retains only in-frame clones and omits some. The table lists more than 95,000 clones, about 88% of them singletons, with 35% to 55% in the top ten. This sample comprised peripheral blood, obtained 28 days after the second AZD1222 dose. This receptor was identified in an adult who received the AZD1222 COVID-19 vaccine. The rearrangement joins TRBV10-3 to TRBJ1-1, with D possibly matching TRBD1 (6 bases). The DNA of the CDR3 is TGTGCCATCAGTGAGCTGGACAGAATGAACACTGAAGCTTTCTTT. This translates into CAISELDRMNTEAFF.